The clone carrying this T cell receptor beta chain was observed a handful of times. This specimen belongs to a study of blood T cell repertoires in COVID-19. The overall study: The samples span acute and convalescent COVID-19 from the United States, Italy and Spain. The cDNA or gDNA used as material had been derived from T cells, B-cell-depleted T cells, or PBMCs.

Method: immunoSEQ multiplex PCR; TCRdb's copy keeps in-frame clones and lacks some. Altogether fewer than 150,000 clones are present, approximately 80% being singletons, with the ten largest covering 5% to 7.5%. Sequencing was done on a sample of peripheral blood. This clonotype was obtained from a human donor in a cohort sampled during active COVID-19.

CDR3 protein: CASSEFLQGNEQYF. The CDR3 DNA reads TGTGCCAGCAGTGAATTCCTACAGGGGAACGAGCAGTACTTC. This rearrangement joins TRBV25-1 to TRBJ2-7, with TRBD1 identical over 7 bases. Germline assignment: CDR1 MGHDK and CDR2 SYGVNS. Unmatched junction bases numbered 5, after V lost 1 base and J lost 5 bases. This CDR3 comprises 14 residues.